This TCR beta chain was sequenced during a study of cytomegalovirus exposure and HLA in healthy donors. General study results and limits: Most subjects' HLA-A and HLA-B alleles were reportedly predicted from TCR beta sequences. Later genetic work tied a missense DCLRE1C variant to beta-chain V and J trimming. Most sequenced TCRs were rare (though some public TCRs occurred in many donors).

Details on this clone: Antigen specificity is unknown. One end of the junction is discordant with germline, which a read error may explain. The sample carries other DNA sequences with the same CDR3.

This PCR relied on a set of 60 Vbeta primers and 13 Jbeta primers. Some clones are missing from TCRdb's copy, which holds only in-frame ones; the method was immunoSEQ multiplex PCR. The repertoire holds 90,000 to 150,000 clones, with roughly 80% as singletons. Each of the donors was a healthy bone marrow donor. The CDR3 extends over 14 amino acids. From germline, CDR1 is SQVTM and CDR2 ANQGSEA. Sequencing was performed on PBMCs. V is TRBV29-1 and J is TRBJ2-5; a possible D gene is TRBD2 (6 bases). This clonotype originated in a female donor in good health and CMV-seronegative. CDR3 residues: CSVEDRGSQETQYF. In nucleotides, the CDR3 is TGCAGCGTCGAAGATCGGGGGAGCCAAGAGACCCAGTACTTC. Complete variable domain (other parts from reference TRBV29-1 and TRBJ2-5): SAVISQKPSRDICQRGTSLTIQCQVDSQVTMMFWYRQQPGQSLTLIATANQGSEATYESGFVIDKFPISRPNLTFSTLTVSNMSPEDSSIYLCSVEDRGSQETQYFGPGTRLLVL.